This entry features one T cell receptor beta chain sequence. Its specificity is not known. Documented treatment: approximately nine-day PBMC culture with coronavirus spike peptide pools or control peptides (ViraFEST assay). ViraFEST expanded antigen-specific T cells with peptide pools, then sequenced TCRs. The data derive from a study of vaccination and CD4 T cells after COVID-19. Sequencing of the DNA from cultured CD4+ T cells was carried out with the Oncomine TCR Beta short-read assay. TCRdb reprocessed the PCR reads via MiXCR and lists one record per CDR3 protein. Among over 13,000 distinct CDR3 sequences, roughly 21% were seen once, and the ten largest hold 15%. Study-level results: Within the convalescent patients, a median approximately 90% of the SARS-CoV-2-reactive clones were ones that appeared only post-vaccination.

This receptor was obtained from a human donor with COVID-19. Input material: cultured CD4+ T cells from blood.

CDR3 protein: CASSPRGQATGELFF. The CDR3 DNA reads TGTGCCAGCTCACCTCGAGGACAGGCCACCGGGGAGCTGTTTTTT. This sequence joins TRBV18 and TRBJ2-2, with TRBD1 matching over 7 bases. In germline, CDR1 is KGHSH, CDR2 LQKENI. V was clipped by 3 bases and J by 4 bases; unmatched bases: 5. The CDR3 contains 15 residues.